These 20 T cell receptor beta chains share one sample of origin, sequenced in a study of cytomegalovirus exposure and HLA in healthy donors. Use of 60 Vbeta and 13 Jbeta primers characterized the PCR. Assay used: immunoSEQ multiplex PCR; TCRdb lists only in-frame clones, some missing. The sample yields a few hundred thousand clones, about three quarters seen once. Sequences were obtained from PBMCs. Receptors originate from an older woman in good health and CMV-seropositive.

CDR3 coding DNA: TGTGCCAGCAGCGAGGGACCGGGACTAGCGGGGTTCGAGCAGTACTTC. The encoded protein is CASSEGPGLAGFEQYF. The chain links TRBV9 to TRBJ2-7; 13 positions match TRBD2. The V and J ends lost 3 bases and 6 bases, in that order; junction bases with no gene match: 9. Germline loops: CDR1 SGDLS, CDR2 YYNGEE. The CDR3 has 16 residues.

CDR3 region: CASSVGGRMADTEAFF. In DNA, the CDR3 is TGTGCCAGCAGCGTAGGGGGGAGGATGGCGGACACTGAAGCTTTCTTT. The chain links TRBV9 to TRBJ1-1, with a weak D call TRBD1 (5 bases). This CDR3 has 16 residues. The V end was cut by 0 bases, the J end by 3 bases, with 15 bases between. Germline V gene lookup returns CDR1 SGDLS and CDR2 YYNGEE.

This chain uses TRBV6-5 with TRBJ2-7, with 7 positions matching TRBD1. CDR1 and CDR2 from the germline V gene are MNHEY and SVGAGI. This CDR3 has 15 amino acids. V shed 6 bases, J shed 2 bases, and the junction held 10 bases outside the gene matches. CDR3 coding DNA: TGTGCCAGCAGCCGCAGACAGGGTCTGACCTACGAGCAGTACTTC. Its protein is CASSRRQGLTYEQYF.

The chain is built from TRBV2 and TRBJ2-2; 10 positions agree with TRBD2. There are 15 residues in the CDR3. V dropped 7 bases and J dropped 1; count of bases not matched to a gene: 3. Germline CDR1 reads SNHLY; CDR2 reads FYNNEI. In nucleotides, the CDR3 is TGTGCCAGCACAAGACTAGCGGGGAACACCGGGGAGCTGTTTTTT. Translated, it gives CASTRLAGNTGELFF. The full variable domain, rest sourced from reference TRBV2 and TRBJ2-2, is EPEVTQTPSHQVTQMGQEVILRCVPISNHLYFYWYRQILGQKVEFLVSFYNNEISEKSEIFDDQFSVERPDGSNFTLKIRSTKLEDSAMYFCASTRLAGNTGELFFGEGSRLTVL.

This CDR3 is CASSRREKLFF. CDR3 DNA: TGTGCCAGTAGTAGGCGGGAAAAACTGTTTTTT. The genes are TRBV19 and TRBJ1-4; D call uncertain. Germline-derived CDR1 and CDR2 are LNHDA and SQIVND (reference sequence). Trimming left V 4 bases short and J 8 bases short, with 5 bases between. The CDR3 runs 11 residues.

This chain connects TRBV4-1 to TRBJ2-2; maybe TRBD2 (5 bases). V dropped 4 bases and J dropped 1 base, with 13 bases sitting between them. There are 16 residues in the CDR3. The germline gives CDR1 MGHRA, CDR2 YSYEKL. The CDR3, as DNA: TGCGCCAGCAGCCCCAGATCCCGGGGGAACACCGGGGAGCTGTTTTTT. Residues: CASSPRSRGNTGELFF.

In this sample, this clone turned up a few times. The V gene is TRBV5-1, the J gene TRBJ1-2; maybe TRBD1 (6 bases). Trimming pared 4 bases from V and 6 bases from J, leaving 19 bases between. CDR3 length: 15 amino acids. The V gene's germline CDR1 is SGHRS and CDR2 YFSETQ. The CDR3 loop is CASSRGHVEYDGYTF. Here the CDR3 DNA reads TGCGCCAGCAGCCGGGGACATGTCGAATATGATGGCTACACCTTC.

The chain uses TRBV6-4 and TRBJ1-1; TRBD1 aligns across 7 bases. V lost 0 bases and J lost 5; bases outside the gene matches: 6. There are 15 residues in the CDR3. The germline V gene encodes CDR1 MRHNA and CDR2 SNTAGT. The CDR3 region is CASSDSKGANTEAFF. In nucleotides, the CDR3 is TGTGCCAGCAGTGACTCGAAGGGGGCGAATACTGAAGCTTTCTTT.

This chain joins TRBV7-2 and TRBJ1-6, with D unresolved. Germline CDR1 is SGHTA and CDR2 is FQGNSA. The CDR3 covers 16 residues. Trimming stripped 1 base from V and 7 bases from J, with 14 bases between. The CDR3 DNA reads TGTGCCAGCAGCTTAGGCACAGCAATTCGGAATTCACCCCTCCACTTT. Encoded protein: CASSLGTAIRNSPLHF.

The chain recombines TRBV11-2 with TRBJ1-2; possibly TRBD1 for D (6 bases). The length of the CDR3 is 13 residues. V was trimmed by 1 base and J by 6 bases, leaving 9 bases between them. CDR1 and CDR2 from the germline V gene are SGHAT and FQNNGV. CDR3: CASSLGRDNGYTF. CDR3 DNA sequence: TGTGCCAGCAGCTTAGGCCGGGACAATGGCTACACCTTC.

The V gene is TRBV6-4, the J gene TRBJ2-1; TRBD2 agrees at 8 bases. Germline-derived CDR1 and CDR2 are MRHNA and SNTAGT. V was pared by 0 bases and J by 8 bases, with 12 bases of the junction left unmatched. The CDR3 runs 17 residues. In DNA form, the CDR3 reads TGTGCCAGCAGTGACTCGAGTGGGGTCGGGAGGGAGGATGAGCAGTTCTTC. It codes for CASSDSSGVGREDEQFF.

The rearrangement uses TRBV6-1 and TRBJ1-1, with 7 positions matching TRBD1. The CDR3 consists of 17 residues. Losses at the gene ends were 2 bases for V and 7 bases for J; bases not matched to a gene: 16. Germline V gives CDR1 MNHNS, CDR2 SASEGT. CDR3 DNA: TGTGCCAGCAGTGAACCCGAGGCGCCGGACAGGTCCGGTGAAGCTTTCTTT. Translation gives CASSEPEAPDRSGEAFF.

The V and J genes are TRBV7-9 and TRBJ1-1, with D possibly being TRBD1 (6 bases). The germline V and J ends were trimmed by 7 bases and 5 bases, with 14 bases remaining between them. This CDR3 region has 13 residues. Germline values: CDR1 SEHNR, CDR2 FQNEAQ (reference sequence). The CDR3 loop reads CASTINRETEAFF. CDR3 DNA: TGTGCCAGCACCATAAACAGGGAGACTGAAGCTTTCTTT.

The rearrangement uses TRBV10-2 and TRBJ2-2; D gene unclear. V was cut by 4 bases and J by 3 bases, with 18 bases left in between. This CDR3 is built from 17 residues. Germline loops: CDR1 WSHSY, CDR2 SAAADI. The CDR3 DNA reads TGCGCCAGCAGTGGAGAAACGCGGTTCCCCGACACCGGGGAGCTGTTTTTT. It encodes CASSGETRFPDTGELFF.

About this clone: A read error may produce the germline difference seen at one junction end. The CDR3 DNA is TGTTCCAGCAGCCAAGGGTCCAGCGGTCCTTCAGATACGCAGTATTTT. Its translation: CSSSQGSSGPSDTQYF. The chain is built from TRBV7-9 and TRBJ2-3; the D gene is possibly TRBD2 (5 bases). The CDR3 extends over 16 amino acids. Per the germline V gene, CDR1 is SEHNR and CDR2 is FQNEAQ (reference sequence).

The chain employs TRBV7-9 and TRBJ2-5; 8 bases match TRBD2. The J call is in doubt because the DNA end fits TRBJ2-7 better. This CDR3 has 16 amino acids. Germline lookup yields CDR1 SEHNR and CDR2 FQNEAQ (reference sequence). The CDR3 DNA is TGTGCCAGCAGCTTAGCTGGGTACCGGGGGGGATTCGAGCAGTACTTC. Amino acids: CASSLAGYRGGFEQYF.

This clone was observed a few times. CDR3 amino acids: CASTLKGTSDPYEQYF. CDR3 nucleotide sequence: TGTGCCAGCACCCTAAAAGGGACTAGCGATCCCTACGAGCAGTACTTC. V is TRBV27 and J is TRBJ2-7, with TRBD2 matching 10 bases. From germline, CDR1 is MNHEY and CDR2 SMNVEV (reference sequence). The CDR3 covers 16 residues. The V gene end was trimmed by 7 bases and the J gene end by 2 bases; junction bases not matched to a gene: 11.

The CDR3 spells CASSTGTSGFQETQYF. Written as DNA, the CDR3 is TGTGCCAGCAGCACTGGGACTAGCGGGTTTCAAGAGACCCAGTACTTC. The gene calls are TRBV11-2 and TRBJ2-5; 12 positions agree with TRBD2. Germline V CDR1 and CDR2: SGHAT, FQNNGV. V lost 5 bases, J lost 2 bases, and 6 bases stayed unmatched. CDR3 size: 16 residues.

This chain links TRBV7-8 with TRBJ2-5; D is possibly TRBD1 (6 bases). Germline-derived CDR1 and CDR2 are SGHVS and FQNEAQ. This CDR3 region has 15 residues. The V gene lost 2 bases and the J gene lost 4 bases, with 14 bases spanning the gap. The CDR3 coding sequence is TGTGCCAGCAGCTTAATTCCCGGCAGGGGAGAGACCCAGTACTTC. Residues: CASSLIPGRGETQYF.

This chain joins TRBV7-2 and TRBJ2-2, with D perhaps TRBD2 (6 bases). Germline V gives CDR1 SGHTA, CDR2 FQGNSA. The CDR3 contains 14 residues. Trimming cost V 5 bases and J 2 bases, with 9 bases left between them. CDR3 nucleotide sequence: TGTGCCAGCAGCAATGGACTAAACACCGGGGAGCTGTTTTTT. Protein: CASSNGLNTGELFF.